Presented here are 25 T cell receptor beta chains from one specimen sequenced in a study of cytomegalovirus exposure and HLA in healthy donors. 13 Jbeta primers and 60 Vbeta primers were used for the PCR. Generated by immunoSEQ multiplex PCR, the TCRdb table keeps only in-frame clones and is missing some. The sample includes some 120,000 clones, 65% to 85% of them seen just once. Sequences were obtained from PBMCs. All receptors come from a middle-aged woman in good health and CMV-seropositive.

This sequence joins TRBV27 and TRBJ2-7, with 9 nucleotides matching TRBD1. Germline V CDR1 and CDR2: MNHEY, SMNVEV (reference sequence). The CDR3 contains 15 residues. V dropped 4 bases and J dropped 4; count of bases not matched to a gene: 8. The DNA of the CDR3 is TGTGCCAGCAGTTCATTCGGGACAGGGTATTACGAGCAGTACTTC. Translation: CASSSFGTGYYEQYF.

V and J are TRBV5-1 and TRBJ1-1, with TRBD1 as a possible D gene (6 bases). The CDR3 length is 14 residues. Trimming took off 4 bases at V and 2 bases at J, with 12 bases between the two ends. Germline V gives CDR1 SGHRS, CDR2 YFSETQ. CDR3 DNA sequence: TGCGCCAGCAGCCTAACAGGGCCAAACACTGAAGCTTTCTTT. Its protein is CASSLTGPNTEAFF.

The chain couples TRBV9 to TRBJ1-1, with a possible D match to TRBD1 (6 bases). Trimming removed 3 bases at V and 1 base at J, with 7 bases between. The length of the CDR3 is 13 residues. Germline CDR1 SGDLS, CDR2 YYNGEE. The CDR3 DNA reads as TGTGCCAGCAGCGCGGGACAGAACACTGAAGCTTTCTTT. It encodes CASSAGQNTEAFF.

This chain links TRBV7-6 with TRBJ2-5; unclear D gene. Germline values: CDR1 SGHVS, CDR2 FNYEAQ. Trimming took 5 bases from V and 0 from J, leaving 4 bases between them. The length of the CDR3 is 12 residues. CDR3 DNA sequence: TGTGCCAGCAGCCCTCACCAAGAGACCCAGTACTTC. Translated: CASSPHQETQYF.

The chain combines TRBV30 with TRBJ2-1, with D maybe TRBD1 (5 bases). CDR3 size: 13 residues. V lost 5 bases, J lost 4 bases, and 12 bases lay in between. Germline V gene data show CDR1 as GTSNPN and CDR2 as SVGIG (reference sequence). As DNA, the CDR3 is TGTGCCTGGGGTGGGGCTGGGTACAATGAGCAGTTCTTC. Amino acid sequence: CAWGGAGYNEQFF.

This clone has a handful of counts. The chain is built from TRBV6-4 and TRBJ2-7, with 13 bases aligning to TRBD2. Germline lookup yields CDR1 MRHNA and CDR2 SNTAGT. V trimming: 3 bases; J trimming: 7 bases; junction bases outside the gene matches: 3. This CDR3 has 14 amino acids. CDR3 in DNA: TGTGCCAGCAGTGAACTAGCGGGAGGGCCGGAGCAGTACTTC. Amino acid sequence: CASSELAGGPEQYF.

The chain employs TRBV13 and TRBJ2-7, with 8 bases identical to TRBD1. The CDR3 loop spans 15 amino acids. Germline V lookup: CDR1 PRHDT, CDR2 FYEKMQ (reference sequence). Trimming took 0 bases from V and 6 from J; bases not matched to a gene: 7. DNA of the CDR3: TGTGCCAGCAGCTTAGGCGGCAGGGGGCTGATCGAGCAGTACTTC. Its translation: CASSLGGRGLIEQYF.

The gene calls are TRBV27 and TRBJ1-5; a possible D gene is TRBD1 (5 bases). In germline, CDR1 is MNHEY, CDR2 SMNVEV (reference sequence). There are 16 residues in the CDR3. V was trimmed by 2 bases and J by 0 bases, leaving 11 bases between them. The CDR3 DNA is TGTGCCAGCAGTTTAGACAGAAGTTATAGCAATCAGCCCCAGCATTTT. This translates into CASSLDRSYSNQPQHF.

The gene calls are TRBV7-6 and TRBJ2-7; a possible D gene is TRBD2 (6 bases). This CDR3 has 14 residues. Germline V gene data show CDR1 as SGHVS and CDR2 as FNYEAQ. The germline V and J ends were trimmed by 5 bases and 0 bases, with 11 bases remaining between them. The CDR3 DNA sequence: TGTGCCAGCAGCATGGGACTGGGCTCCTACGAGCAGTACTTC. Residues: CASSMGLGSYEQYF.

This CDR3 reads CASSFTDGDTEAFF. DNA of the CDR3: TGTGCCAGCAGCTTCACAGACGGGGACACTGAAGCTTTCTTT. The chain links TRBV9 to TRBJ1-1; no clear D gene. This CDR3 contains 14 residues. Germline V lookup: CDR1 SGDLS, CDR2 YYNGEE. Trimming left V 4 bases short and J 3 bases short, with 13 bases between.

This chain uses TRBV5-6 with TRBJ2-6; perhaps TRBD2 as D (6 bases). V was pared by 4 bases and J by 0 bases, with 11 bases between. CDR1 and CDR2 from the germline V gene are SGHDT and YYEEEE. The CDR3 is made up of 16 amino acids. As DNA, the CDR3 is TGTGCCAGCAGCCGGGGGTACAACTCTGGGGCCAACGTCCTGACTTTC. This encodes CASSRGYNSGANVLTF. The full variable domain, completed using reference TRBV5-6 and TRBJ2-6, is DAGVTQSPTHLIKTRGQQVTLRCSPKSGHDTVSWYQQALGQGPQFIFQYYEEEERQRGNFPDRFSGHQFPNYSSELNVNALLLGDSALYLCASSRGYNSGANVLTFGAGSRLTVL.

This chain connects TRBV2 to TRBJ2-1, with 7 bases fitting TRBD2. V gave up 8 bases and J gave up 7 bases; unmatched junction bases: 8. Germline V gives CDR1 SNHLY, CDR2 FYNNEI. The CDR3 contains 13 residues. The CDR3 sequence: CASARDYANEQFF. The DNA for the CDR3 is TGTGCCAGCGCCAGGGACTACGCGAATGAGCAGTTCTTC.

The rearrangement joins TRBV5-1 to TRBJ1-5; D gene ambiguous. CDR1 and CDR2 from the germline V gene are SGHRS and YFSETQ. The CDR3 is 13 residues long. The V and J ends lost 4 bases and 11 bases respectively, with 16 bases between them. CDR3 in DNA: TGCGCCAGCAGCGCAACGGAGGATGGGGCCCAGCATTTT. This gives the protein CASSATEDGAQHF.

The chain carries TRBV28 and TRBJ2-7; TRBD1 aligns across 8 bases. The V gene's germline CDR1 is MDHEN and CDR2 SYDVKM. The CDR3 has 14 residues. J lost 3 bases, V lost 5 bases, and 6 bases had no gene match. CDR3 protein: CASSITGTGYEQYF. The DNA of the CDR3 is TGTGCCAGCAGTATCACCGGGACAGGCTACGAGCAGTACTTC. The full variable domain, in which reference TRBV28 and TRBJ2-7 provide the parts outside the CDR3, is DVKVTQSSRYLVKRTGEKVFLECVQDMDHENMFWYRQDPGLGLRLIYFSYDVKMKEKGDIPEGYSVSREKKERFSLILESASTNQTSMYLCASSITGTGYEQYFGPGTRLTVT.

The chain recombines TRBV5-6 with TRBJ2-1; tentatively, D is TRBD2 (6 bases). Germline CDR1 SGHDT, CDR2 YYEEEE. Between the trimmed V and J ends, which lost 4 bases and 7 bases, there was a span of 15 bases. This CDR3 has 14 residues. CDR3 sequence: CASSRRWGVNEQFF. The CDR3 DNA sequence: TGTGCCAGCAGCCGTCGGTGGGGGGTGAATGAGCAGTTCTTC. Drawing the rest from reference TRBV5-6 and TRBJ2-1, the complete variable domain is DAGVTQSPTHLIKTRGQQVTLRCSPKSGHDTVSWYQQALGQGPQFIFQYYEEEERQRGNFPDRFSGHQFPNYSSELNVNALLLGDSALYLCASSRRWGVNEQFFGPGTRLTVL.

This chain uses TRBV28 with TRBJ2-7; weak D call: TRBD2 (6 bases). Germline CDR1 reads MDHEN; CDR2 reads SYDVKM. The CDR3 covers 17 residues. Trimming took off 7 bases at V and 0 bases at J, with 22 bases between the two ends. The CDR3 DNA is TGTGCCAGCACCACACCGGTTGGGGGGATGAGCTCCTACGAGCAGTACTTC. Protein sequence: CASTTPVGGMSSYEQYF.

This chain uses TRBV7-8 with TRBJ1-5; the match to TRBD1 covers 10 bases. Germline CDR1 and CDR2: SGHVS and FQNEAQ. With V trimmed by 5 bases and J by 3 bases, 4 bases remained unmatched. This CDR3 has 15 residues. The CDR3 DNA reads as TGTGCCAGCAGCGCCGGGACAGGGGACAATCAGCCCCAGCATTTT. Translating it yields CASSAGTGDNQPQHF.

This clone appeared once. This chain connects TRBV7-7 to TRBJ2-1, with a possible D match to TRBD1 (5 bases). V gave up 5 bases and J gave up 0 bases, with 11 bases separating them. The CDR3 has 15 amino acids. Germline CDR1 SSHAT, CDR2 FNYEAQ (reference sequence). CDR3 DNA: TGTGCCAGCAGCCGACAGAGTAGCTCCTACAATGAGCAGTTCTTC. It encodes CASSRQSSSYNEQFF.

This clone rates as medium-sized. The chain links TRBV4-1 to TRBJ2-1; 7 bases line up with TRBD2. Germline V gene data show CDR1 as MGHRA and CDR2 as YSYEKL. The CDR3 loop spans 16 amino acids. Trimming at V came to 5 bases and at J to 4 bases, leaving 11 bases not matched to a gene. CDR3 coding DNA: TGCGCCAGCAGCTGGGCGGGGGAGAGGACGTACAATGAGCAGTTCTTC. It yields the protein CASSWAGERTYNEQFF.

The chain joins TRBV20-1 to TRBJ2-7; weak D call: TRBD1 (5 bases). The CDR3 length is 11 residues. Germline V gene lookup returns CDR1 DFQATT and CDR2 SNEGSKA (reference sequence). Trimming stripped 3 bases from V and 6 bases from J, with 9 bases between. The CDR3 spells CSARDTREQYF. The CDR3 DNA follows: TGCAGTGCTAGGGACACTCGCGAGCAGTACTTC.

The rearrangement links TRBV6-6 to TRBJ1-2, with D possibly matching TRBD1 (6 bases). Trimming left V 2 bases short and J 3 bases short, with 10 bases between. Germline V gene data show CDR1 as MNHNY and CDR2 as SVGAGI (reference sequence). The CDR3 totals 14 residues. Written as DNA, the CDR3 is TGTGCCAGCAGTTACCACAGGGTTCACTATGGCTACACCTTC. Its protein is CASSYHRVHYGYTF.

The chain employs TRBV7-8 and TRBJ2-7, with 8 bases aligning to TRBD1. CDR1 and CDR2 from the germline V gene are SGHVS and FQNEAQ. After removal of 0 bases from V and 0 bases from J, the junction contained 7 bases not matched to a gene. The CDR3 is made up of 17 amino acids. CDR3 bases: TGTGCCAGCAGCTTAGCGCTGGGACAGGCCAGCTCCTACGAGCAGTACTTC. The encoded protein is CASSLALGQASSYEQYF.

CDR3 bases: TGCGCCAGCAGCCAAGATTTAGGCAGGGGATTATATGGCTACACCTTC. As protein: CASSQDLGRGLYGYTF. This chain links TRBV4-3 with TRBJ1-2, with D possibly being TRBD1 (6 bases). The CDR3 covers 16 residues. V was shortened by 0 bases and J by 5 bases, with 16 bases between the two germline ends. The germline CDR1 and CDR2 sequences are LGHNA and YSLEER.

J is TRBJ1-2 and V is TRBV19; no clear D gene. The CDR3 has 13 residues. With 3 bases removed from V and 4 bases from J, the gap between germline ends came to 9 bases. CDR1 and CDR2 from the germline V gene are LNHDA and SQIVND (reference sequence). Here the CDR3 DNA reads TGTGCCAGTAGTATGTACAGTTCCTATGGCTACACCTTC. It translates to CASSMYSSYGYTF.

This chain links TRBV9 with TRBJ1-4, with TRBD1 matching over 9 bases. The CDR3 contains 15 residues. In germline, CDR1 is SGDLS, CDR2 YYNGEE. J lost 6 bases, V lost 2 bases, and 5 bases had no gene match. In DNA form, the CDR3 reads TGTGCCAGCAGCGTCGACGGACAGGGGTATGAAAAACTGTTTTTT. As protein: CASSVDGQGYEKLFF.